This is a list of T cell receptor beta chains from one sample in a study of T-cell reconstitution after alpha-beta-depleted transplantation in children. A single record per CDR3 protein comes from TCRdb applying MiXCR to the PCR reads. The table shows 210,000 or so distinct CDR3 sequences, with approximately 9.5% occurring only once. The material sequenced was PBMCs from the stem cell graft donor, taken from the stem cell graft. The receptors were sampled from a human donor who donated a stem cell graft to a child with acute lymphoblastic leukemia. Each CDR3 is given with its conserved first and last residue. The D gene is left open where the match is weak. Clone size, where shown, is once, few, many, or a class for clones that have expanded.

d_call,cdr3_length,clone_size,v_call,j_call,cdr3_nt,cdr3_aa
-,12,many,TRBV6-6,TRBJ2-5,TGTGCCAGCGGGCTCACACTCGAGACCCAGTACTTC,CASGLTLETQYF
-,14,-,TRBV7-2,TRBJ2-7,TGTGCCAGCAGCTTGCCAGGGAGTATCTACGAGCAGTACTTC,CASSLPGSIYEQYF
-,13,many,TRBV12-3/TRBV12-4,TRBJ1-1,TGTGCCAGCAGTGGGGCGGGGAACACTGAAGCTTTCTTT,CASSGAGNTEAFF
TRBD1,17,few,TRBV7-8,TRBJ1-1,TGTGCCAGCAGCTTAAGACAGGGGATGGGGTTTAGCACTGAAGCTTTCTTT,CASSLRQGMGFSTEAFF
-,17,many,TRBV5-1,TRBJ2-7,TGCGCCAGCAGCACCGGGATTGGGGGTTCTCTTACGTACGAGCAGTACTTC,CASSTGIGGSLTYEQYF
-,14,few,TRBV5-6,TRBJ1-1,TGTGCCAGCAGCTTCGCTCTAATGAACACTGAAGCTTTCTTT,CASSFALMNTEAFF
TRBD2,14,few,TRBV18,TRBJ2-1,TGTGCCAGCTCACTTGCGGGGGGTGAAAATGAGCAGTTCTTC,CASSLAGGENEQFF
-,11,few,TRBV18,TRBJ1-1,TGTGCCAGCTCCCAGCAGGGGAGGGCTTTCTTT,CASSQQGRAFF
-,14,few,TRBV18,TRBJ2-5,TGTGCCAGCTCACCCCTCACGAACCAAGAGACCCAGTACTTC,CASSPLTNQETQYF
-,15,few,TRBV3-1,TRBJ1-2,TGTGCCAGCAGCCAAGGCGGGTTTAGGGCCTATGGCTACACCTTC,CASSQGGFRAYGYTF
-,13,-,TRBV6-1,TRBJ2-7,TGTGCCAGCTCGACAGGACAATCCTACGAGCAGTACTTC,CASSTGQSYEQYF
-,15,many,TRBV11-2,TRBJ2-3,TGTGCCAGCAGCTTAGCCGGGGGAGAGACAGATACGCAGTATTTT,CASSLAGGETDTQYF
-,14,few,TRBV12-3/TRBV12-4,TRBJ2-7,TGTGCCAGCAGTTTAGTACAGGACCGCTACGAGCAGTACTTC,CASSLVQDRYEQYF
-,13,-,TRBV25-1,TRBJ2-7,TGTGCCAGCAGGAAGGACGGGACCTACGAGCAGTACTTC,CASRKDGTYEQYF
-,16,-,TRBV12-5,TRBJ1-5,TGTGCTAGTGGTTTGGTAGATCCAGGGGAATCCGGGCCCCAGCATTTT,CASGLVDPGESGPQHF
-,15,few,TRBV6-1,TRBJ1-5,TGTGCCAGCAGTGGTATTGGCACTAGCAATCAGCCCCAGCATTTT,CASSGIGTSNQPQHF
-,13,few,TRBV7-2,TRBJ2-4,TGTGCCAGCAGCTTAGCCCTGGACCCAGCTCAGTACTTC,CASSLALDPAQYF
TRBD1,16,-,TRBV11-2,TRBJ2-2,TGTGCCAGCACCTTGTCGGGGACAGCGAACACCGGGGAGCTGTTTTTT,CASTLSGTANTGELFF
TRBD1,15,-,TRBV5-1,TRBJ1-2,TGCGCCAGCAGCTTGGAGGGTGGGACAGACTATGGCTACACCTTC,CASSLEGGTDYGYTF
TRBD1,16,few,TRBV6-5,TRBJ2-7,TGTGCCAGCAGTTACGCGACAGGGGGCGGGTTTATCGAGCAGTACTTC,CASSYATGGGFIEQYF
TRBD2,16,-,TRBV30,TRBJ2-1,TGTGCCTGGAGTGTACCCTACGGGGGGGGACGAGATGAGCAGTTCTTC,CAWSVPYGGGRDEQFF
-,13,many,TRBV12-3/TRBV12-4,TRBJ1-1,TGTGCCAGCAGTTTTGGTGGGAACACTGAAGCTTTCTTT,CASSFGGNTEAFF
-,13,few,TRBV29-1,TRBJ2-7,TGCAGCGTTGAAGTACAGGCCCCCTACGAGCAGTACTTC,CSVEVQAPYEQYF
-,16,-,TRBV7-9,TRBJ1-4,TGTGCCAGCAGCTCACCCCGGCGGGACGAGGAGGAAAAACTGTTTTTT,CASSSPRRDEEEKLFF
TRBD2,16,many,TRBV12-3/TRBV12-4,TRBJ2-5,TGTGCCAGCAGTCCCCGGACTAGCGGGGCCCCGGGGACCCAGTACTTC,CASSPRTSGAPGTQYF
-,16,few,TRBV24-1,TRBJ2-5,TGTGCCACCAGTGATTGGGGGCCGAGGTTGAAAGAGACCCAGTACTTC,CATSDWGPRLKETQYF
-,15,many,TRBV12-3/TRBV12-4,TRBJ2-7,TGTGCCAGCAAAGGACAGGAGGGTTGGGCCGGGGAGCAGTACTTC,CASKGQEGWAGEQYF
-,15,-,TRBV6-5,TRBJ2-1,TGTGCCAGCAGTTACGGGGGGGGCCCTTACAATGAGCAGTTCTTC,CASSYGGGPYNEQFF
-,17,many,TRBV9,TRBJ2-3,TGTGCCAGCAGCGTAGGTGGAAGGGGCGCGAGCACAGATACGCAGTATTTT,CASSVGGRGASTDTQYF
-,13,many,TRBV29-1,TRBJ1-5,TGCAGCGTTGCCAGGGGCGGCAATCAGCCCCAGCATTTT,CSVARGGNQPQHF
TRBD2,15,many,TRBV3-1,TRBJ2-5,TGTGCCAGCAGCCCGCAGGCGAGCGGGGCAGATTCCCAGTACTTC,CASSPQASGADSQYF
-,13,many,TRBV4-3,TRBJ1-1,TGCGCCAGCAGCCAAACAAGTAACACTGAAGCTTTCTTT,CASSQTSNTEAFF
-,15,few,TRBV7-8,TRBJ1-4,TGTGCCAGCAGCCAATTATGGGAGGCTAATGAAAAACTGTTTTTT,CASSQLWEANEKLFF
-,15,many,TRBV20-1,TRBJ1-5,TGCAGTGCTTACCAGGGCCAGGGCTACAATCAGCCCCAGCATTTT,CSAYQGQGYNQPQHF
TRBD1,17,-,TRBV25-1,TRBJ2-3,TGTGCCAGCAGTGAACTGGACAGGGAGTTGAGTGGAGATACGCAGTATTTT,CASSELDRELSGDTQYF
-,16,many,TRBV28,TRBJ1-5,TGTGCCAGCAGTTTATCTACCCCAACGGATGGTCAGCCCCAGCATTTT,CASSLSTPTDGQPQHF
-,15,-,TRBV6-1,TRBJ1-6,TGTGCCAGCAGTGAACCCGGGGGAGTAGGTTCACCCCTCCACTTT,CASSEPGGVGSPLHF
-,13,-,TRBV20-1,TRBJ2-1,TGCAGTGCTAGATTGACGTCCTACAATGAGCAGTTCTTC,CSARLTSYNEQFF
-,14,few,TRBV5-1,TRBJ2-7,TGCGCCAGCAGCTTGGGCGGAACGAACTACGAGCAGTACTTC,CASSLGGTNYEQYF
-,15,-,TRBV6-1,TRBJ1-2,TGTGCCAGCAGTGCCGCCCCCCGAGGTCGGGATGGCTACACCTTC,CASSAAPRGRDGYTF
-,15,few,TRBV3-1,TRBJ2-7,TGTGCCAGCAGCCAAGACGTCCAGGCGATCTACGAGCAGTACTTC,CASSQDVQAIYEQYF